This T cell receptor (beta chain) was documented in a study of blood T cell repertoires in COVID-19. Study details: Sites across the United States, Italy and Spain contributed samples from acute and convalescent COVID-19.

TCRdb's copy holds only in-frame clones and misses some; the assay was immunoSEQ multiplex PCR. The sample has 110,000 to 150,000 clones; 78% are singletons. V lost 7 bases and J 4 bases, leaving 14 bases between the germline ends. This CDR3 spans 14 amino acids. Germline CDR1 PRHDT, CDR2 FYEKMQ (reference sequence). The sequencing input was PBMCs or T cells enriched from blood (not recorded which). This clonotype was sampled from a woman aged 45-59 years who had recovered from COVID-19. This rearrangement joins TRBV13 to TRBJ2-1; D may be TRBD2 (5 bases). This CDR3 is CASNPGKAYNEQFF. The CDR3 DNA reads TGTGCCAGCAATCCGGGGAAAGCATACAATGAGCAGTTCTTC.